The 8 T cell receptor beta chains presented below share a single source sample, sequenced in a study of post-analysis software for immune sequencing data. These receptors have no known antigen. The TCR beta cDNA libraries contained unique molecular identifiers. TCRdb fed the PCR reads into MiXCR, producing one record per CDR3 protein. The sample includes hundreds of thousands of distinct CDR3 sequences, 39% seen only once; the top ten take under 9%. Study results and limitations: Controls showed lower frequencies than patients for roughly five TRBV segments, and TRBV5-6, TRBV5-1 and TRBV20-1 were among these.

Input material: blood. The source is a girl aged 2-10 years with multiple sclerosis.

This clonotype turned up a few times. The chain carries TRBV20-1 and TRBJ2-1; TRBD2 matches 8 bases. After removal of 5 bases from V and 10 bases from J, the junction contained 10 bases not matched to a gene. The germline V gene encodes CDR1 DFQATT and CDR2 SNEGSKA (reference sequence). This CDR3 comprises 13 residues. The CDR3 bases are TGCAGTGCTTCCACCCTCACTAGCGGAGAGCAGTTCTTC. This sequence encodes CSASTLTSGEQFF.

The rearrangement links TRBV27 to TRBJ2-7, with 16 nucleotides matching TRBD2. This CDR3 has 20 amino acids. Germline V gives CDR1 MNHEY, CDR2 SMNVEV (reference sequence). Trimming took 4 bases from V and 3 from J; bases not matched to a gene: 15. CDR3 loop: CASSSSTGTSGRGIYYEQYF. CDR3 DNA sequence: TGTGCCAGCAGTTCCAGCACCGGGACTAGCGGGAGGGGAATCTACTACGAGCAGTACTTC.

This chain uses TRBV20-1 with TRBJ2-7; 7 nucleotides match TRBD2. Germline V gene lookup returns CDR1 DFQATT and CDR2 SNEGSKA (reference sequence). V gave up 1 base and J gave up 4 bases; unmatched junction bases: 10. This CDR3 has 15 amino acids. The CDR3 bases are TGCAGTGCTAGAGGAACGGGACCCGGGGGGTACGAGCAGTACTTC. Translation gives CSARGTGPGGYEQYF.

This clonotype was picked up a small number of times. The CDR3 bases are TGTGCCAGCAGTTTCCAGGGGGGCCCCAATGAGCAGTTCTTC. It encodes CASSFQGGPNEQFF. The chain has TRBV27 and TRBJ2-1; possible D gene TRBD1, 7 bases. The CDR3 length is 14 residues. Trimming removed 3 bases from V and 6 bases from J, with 12 bases in between. Germline CDR1 is MNHEY and CDR2 is SMNVEV (reference sequence).

The rearrangement links TRBV28 to TRBJ2-3, with D tentatively TRBD1 (6 bases). Trimming took 2 bases from V and 7 from J, leaving 10 bases between them. Germline loops: CDR1 MDHEN, CDR2 SYDVKM. This CDR3 region has 13 residues. The CDR3 protein is CASSLVGANTQYF. The CDR3 DNA follows: TGTGCCAGCAGTTTAGTGGGGGCGAATACGCAGTATTTT.

This clonotype has more than one count but fewer than ten. Written as DNA, the CDR3 is TGTGCCAGCAGTAGACCCCACCGGCTCTTCTACGAGCAGTACTTC. Translated: CASSRPHRLFYEQYF. V is TRBV6-5 and J is TRBJ2-7; D is uncertain. The V and J ends lost 5 bases and 3 bases respectively, with 17 bases between them. This CDR3 is 15 amino acids long. Germline-derived CDR1 and CDR2 are MNHEY and SVGAGI.

This clonotype has a handful of counts. J is TRBJ2-1 and V is TRBV5-5; the D gene could be TRBD1 or TRBD2 (6 bases each). CDR3 length: 17 amino acids. Trimming stripped 1 base from V and 0 bases from J, with 14 bases between. The germline V gene has CDR1 SGHKS and CDR2 YYEKEE (reference sequence). The CDR3 sequence: CASSLIGGRSSYNEQFF. CDR3 nucleotides: TGTGCCAGCAGCTTGATCGGGGGCCGTAGCTCCTACAATGAGCAGTTCTTC.

This clonotype was recorded a few times. This rearrangement joins TRBV5-1 to TRBJ2-1, with TRBD1 as a possible D gene (6 bases). The CDR3 is made up of 14 amino acids. V was cut by 4 bases and J by 3 bases, with 11 bases left in between. Germline CDR1 and CDR2: SGHRS and YFSETQ. In nucleotides, the CDR3 is TGCGCCAGCAGCCCGGACAGATACTACAATGAGCAGTTCTTC. Protein: CASSPDRYYNEQFF.